This T cell receptor (beta chain) was found in a study of shared clonotypes between healthy human individuals. Study findings and constraints: It was the non-shared clonotypes that had lower generation probabilities than clonotypes shared by all four donors. An expected dependence of interdonor clonotype sharing on sequencing depth was noted. Donors were few, which limited the genetic and exposure-history diversity represented.

Note on this clone: As yet, its antigen is unknown.

V lost 0 bases and J 5 bases, leaving 10 bases between the germline ends. The germline CDR1 and CDR2 sequences are SGHTA and FQGNSA. This CDR3 is built from 14 residues. How the authors handled the data: Sequence data from immunoSEQ were junction-only and lacked quality scores; consequently, filtering differed. Data came from immunoSEQ multiplex PCR; TCRdb stores just in-frame clones and leaves some out. The V and J calls and clone size were taken over from that table, and D and trimming were inferred from the DNA. This table holds some 660,000 clones, around 73% found once. The sequencing sample was made of memory CD4+ T cells sorted from blood. Subset indicated: CD45RA-negative fraction. The chain uses TRBV7-2 and TRBJ2-5; D could derive from TRBD1 or TRBD2 (5 bases each). The sequence was collected from a woman aged 25 to 45 in good health. CDR3: CASSLAGPVETQYF. The CDR3 DNA follows: TGTGCCAGCAGCTTAGCGGGACCGGTCGAGACCCAGTACTTC.